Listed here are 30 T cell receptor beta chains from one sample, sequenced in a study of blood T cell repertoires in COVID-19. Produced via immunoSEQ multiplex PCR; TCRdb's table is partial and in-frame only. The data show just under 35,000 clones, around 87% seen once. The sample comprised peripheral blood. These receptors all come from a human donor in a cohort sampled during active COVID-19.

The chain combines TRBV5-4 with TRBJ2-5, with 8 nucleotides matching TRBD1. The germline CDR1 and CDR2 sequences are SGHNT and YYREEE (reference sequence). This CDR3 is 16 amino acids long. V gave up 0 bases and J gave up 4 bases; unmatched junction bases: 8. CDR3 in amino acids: CASSLASTGAVETQYF. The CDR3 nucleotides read TGTGCCAGCAGCTTGGCCTCGACAGGGGCGGTAGAGACCCAGTACTTC.

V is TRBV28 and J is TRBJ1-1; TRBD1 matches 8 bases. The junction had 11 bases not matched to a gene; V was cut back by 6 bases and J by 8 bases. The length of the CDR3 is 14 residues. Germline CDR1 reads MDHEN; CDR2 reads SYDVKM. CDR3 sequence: CASSYGTGVVEAFF. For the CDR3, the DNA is TGTGCCAGCAGCTACGGGACAGGCGTTGTGGAAGCTTTCTTT.

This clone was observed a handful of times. DNA for the CDR3: TGTGCCAGCAGCAACAGGGGGTATAATTCACCCCTCCACTTT. It translates to CASSNRGYNSPLHF. The chain uses TRBV5-6 and TRBJ1-6; 8 nucleotides align to TRBD1. J lost 4 bases, V lost 4 bases, and 1 base had no gene match. This CDR3 is 14 amino acids long. The V gene's germline CDR1 is SGHDT and CDR2 YYEEEE. The variable domain in full, with the rest retrieved from reference TRBV5-6 and TRBJ1-6, is DAGVTQSPTHLIKTRGQQVTLRCSPKSGHDTVSWYQQALGQGPQFIFQYYEEEERQRGNFPDRFSGHQFPNYSSELNVNALLLGDSALYLCASSNRGYNSPLHFGNGTRLTVT.

The CDR3 spells CASSKPGNYGYTF. The DNA of the CDR3 is TGTGCCAGCAGCAAACCAGGAAACTATGGCTACACCTTC. The rearrangement joins TRBV5-6 to TRBJ1-2, with D uncertain. Deletions cut 4 bases from V and 2 bases from J, with 9 bases between. The CDR3 is made up of 13 amino acids. Germline lookup yields CDR1 SGHDT and CDR2 YYEEEE.

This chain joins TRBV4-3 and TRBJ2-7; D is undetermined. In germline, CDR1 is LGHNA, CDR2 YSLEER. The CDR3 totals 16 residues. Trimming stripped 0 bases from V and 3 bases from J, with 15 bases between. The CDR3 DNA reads TGCGCCAGCAGCCAAGATCCGCCCGGCAGAGGCTACGAGCAGTACTTC. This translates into CASSQDPPGRGYEQYF.

CDR3 DNA sequence: TGTGCCAGCAGCCCTCGGACAGGGGGGAATTCACCCCTCCACTTT. Translated: CASSPRTGGNSPLHF. The V call is TRBV7-2, the J call TRBJ1-6, with 10 bases aligning to TRBD1. In germline, CDR1 is SGHTA, CDR2 FQGNSA. This CDR3 region has 15 residues. V gave up 5 bases and J gave up 7 bases; unmatched junction bases: 5.

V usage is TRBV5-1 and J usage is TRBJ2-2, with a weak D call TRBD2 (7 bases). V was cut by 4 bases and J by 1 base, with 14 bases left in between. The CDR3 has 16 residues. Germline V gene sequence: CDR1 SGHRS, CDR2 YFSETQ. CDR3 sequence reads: CASSNRGGQNTGELFF. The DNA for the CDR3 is TGCGCCAGCAGCAATCGCGGGGGCCAGAACACCGGGGAGCTGTTTTTT.

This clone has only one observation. CDR3 sequence: CASRWDYRTGELFF. CDR3 DNA: TGTGCCAGCAGGTGGGACTATCGAACCGGGGAGCTGTTTTTT. The chain carries TRBV6-5 and TRBJ2-2; 7 bases are shared with TRBD2. CDR3 length: 14 residues. V was clipped by 6 bases and J by 5 bases; unmatched bases: 6. Germline V gives CDR1 MNHEY, CDR2 SVGAGI.

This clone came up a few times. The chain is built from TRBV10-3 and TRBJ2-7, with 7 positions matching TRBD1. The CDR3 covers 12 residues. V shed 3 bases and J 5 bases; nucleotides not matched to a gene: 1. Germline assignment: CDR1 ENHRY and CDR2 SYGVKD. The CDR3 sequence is CAISEQGNEQYF. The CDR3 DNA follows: TGTGCCATCAGTGAACAGGGGAACGAGCAGTACTTC.

In nucleotides, the CDR3 is TGTGCCACCAGCAGGGGTTGGGACAGCTCTGGAAACACCATATATTTT. Translated, it gives CATSRGWDSSGNTIYF. The chain has TRBV15 and TRBJ1-3, with 7 bases matching TRBD1. This CDR3 is built from 16 residues. With V trimmed by 3 bases and J by 0 bases, 5 bases remained unmatched. CDR1 and CDR2 (germline): LNHNV, YYDKDF (reference sequence).

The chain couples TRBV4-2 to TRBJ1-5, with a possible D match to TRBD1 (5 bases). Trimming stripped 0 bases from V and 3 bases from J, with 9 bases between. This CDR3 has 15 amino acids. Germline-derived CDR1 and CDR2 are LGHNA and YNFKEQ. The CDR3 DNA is TGTGCCAGCAGCCAAGAATGGGGGGACAATCAGCCCCAGCATTTT. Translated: CASSQEWGDNQPQHF.

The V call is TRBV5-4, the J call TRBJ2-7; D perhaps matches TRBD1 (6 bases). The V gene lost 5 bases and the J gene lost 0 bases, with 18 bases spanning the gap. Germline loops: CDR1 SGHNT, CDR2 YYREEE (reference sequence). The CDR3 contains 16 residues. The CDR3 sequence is CASSPTGTSSSYEQYF. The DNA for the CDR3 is TGTGCCAGCAGTCCAACCGGGACATCGAGCTCCTACGAGCAGTACTTC.

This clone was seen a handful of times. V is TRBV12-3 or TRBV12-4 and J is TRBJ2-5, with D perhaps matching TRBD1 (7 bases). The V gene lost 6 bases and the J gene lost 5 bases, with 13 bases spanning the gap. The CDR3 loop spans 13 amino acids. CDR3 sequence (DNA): TGTGCCAGCAGCAAGACAGGGAGGGAGACCCAGTACTTC. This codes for CASSKTGRETQYF.

The CDR3 coding sequence is TGCGCCAGCAGTGCGGACAGAACGAACTATGGCTACACCTTC. Amino acid sequence: CASSADRTNYGYTF. V and J are TRBV10-1 and TRBJ1-2, with D maybe TRBD1 (6 bases). V lost 4 bases and J 2 bases, leaving 11 bases between the germline ends. The germline V gene encodes CDR1 WNHNN and CDR2 SYGVQD (reference sequence). CDR3 length: 14 amino acids.

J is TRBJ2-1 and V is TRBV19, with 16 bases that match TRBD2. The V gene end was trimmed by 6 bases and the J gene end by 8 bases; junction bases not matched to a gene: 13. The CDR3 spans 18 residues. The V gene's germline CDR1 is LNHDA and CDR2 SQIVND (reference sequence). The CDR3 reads CASRRQGSGLAGGHEQFF. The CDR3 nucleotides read TGTGCCAGTAGAAGGCAAGGGTCGGGACTAGCGGGGGGGCATGAGCAGTTCTTC.

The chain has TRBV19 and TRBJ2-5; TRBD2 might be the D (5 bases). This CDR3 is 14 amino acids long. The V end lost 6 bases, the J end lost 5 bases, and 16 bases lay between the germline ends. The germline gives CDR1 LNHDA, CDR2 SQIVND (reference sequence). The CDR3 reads CASSPPARRETQYF. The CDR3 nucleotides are TGTGCCAGTAGCCCCCCCGCGAGGAGGGAGACCCAGTACTTC.

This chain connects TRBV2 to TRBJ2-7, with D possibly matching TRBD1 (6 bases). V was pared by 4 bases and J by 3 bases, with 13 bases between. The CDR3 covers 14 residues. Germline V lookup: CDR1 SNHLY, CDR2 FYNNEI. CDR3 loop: CASSGSGAFYEQYF. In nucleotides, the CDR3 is TGTGCCAGCAGTGGCTCAGGGGCTTTCTACGAGCAGTACTTC.

In DNA form, the CDR3 reads TGCGCCAGCAGCCGCCTAGGGGAATCTGGAAACACCATATATTTT. This gives the protein CASSRLGESGNTIYF. The rearrangement uses TRBV4-1 and TRBJ1-3; D perhaps matches TRBD1 (5 bases). This CDR3 has 15 amino acids. Germline V lookup: CDR1 MGHRA, CDR2 YSYEKL. V was clipped by 4 bases and J by 1 base, with 11 bases between them.

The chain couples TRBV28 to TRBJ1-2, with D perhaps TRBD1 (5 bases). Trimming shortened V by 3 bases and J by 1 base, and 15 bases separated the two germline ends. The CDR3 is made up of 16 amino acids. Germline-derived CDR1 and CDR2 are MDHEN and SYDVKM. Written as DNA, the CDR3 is TGTGCCAGCAGTTTCCCATTGGGCGGGGGTAACTATGGCTACACCTTC. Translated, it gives CASSFPLGGGNYGYTF.

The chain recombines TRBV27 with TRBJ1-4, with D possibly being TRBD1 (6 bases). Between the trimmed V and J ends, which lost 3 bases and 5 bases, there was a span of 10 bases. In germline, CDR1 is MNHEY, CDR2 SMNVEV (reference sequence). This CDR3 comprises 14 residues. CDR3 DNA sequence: TGTGCCAGCAGTTTGGCAGGGGCCAATGAAAAACTGTTTTTT. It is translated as CASSLAGANEKLFF.

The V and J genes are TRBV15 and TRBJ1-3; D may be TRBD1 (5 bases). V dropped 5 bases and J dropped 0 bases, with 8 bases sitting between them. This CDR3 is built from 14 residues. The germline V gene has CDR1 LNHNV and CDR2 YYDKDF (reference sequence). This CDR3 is CATSRQNSGNTIYF. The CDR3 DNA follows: TGTGCCACCAGCCGACAGAACTCTGGAAACACCATATATTTT.

CDR3 bases: TGTGCCAGCAGTTCCGGGACAGGGGGCAGGTCCTACGAGCAGTACTTC. This gives the protein CASSSGTGGRSYEQYF. V gene TRBV6-6 combines with J gene TRBJ2-7, with 12 bases matching TRBD1. CDR1 and CDR2 (germline): MNHNY, SVGAGI (reference sequence). CDR3 length: 16 residues. The V and J ends lost 4 bases and 1 base, in that order; junction bases with no gene match: 5.

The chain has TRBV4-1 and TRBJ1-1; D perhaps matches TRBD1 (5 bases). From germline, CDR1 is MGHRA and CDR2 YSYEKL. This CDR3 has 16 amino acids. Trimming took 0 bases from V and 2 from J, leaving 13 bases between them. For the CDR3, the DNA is TGCGCCAGCAGCCAAGACCGATTGCGGGACAACACTGAAGCTTTCTTT. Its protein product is CASSQDRLRDNTEAFF.

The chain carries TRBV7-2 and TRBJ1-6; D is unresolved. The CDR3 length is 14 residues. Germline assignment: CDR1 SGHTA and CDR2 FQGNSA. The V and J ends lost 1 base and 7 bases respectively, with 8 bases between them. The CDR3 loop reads CASSLGGGNSPLHF. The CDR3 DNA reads TGTGCCAGCAGCTTAGGGGGAGGGAATTCACCCCTCCACTTT. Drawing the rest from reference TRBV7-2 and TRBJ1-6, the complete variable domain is GAGVSQSPSNKVTEKGKDVELRCDPISGHTALYWYRQSLGQGLEFLIYFQGNSAPDKSGLPSDRFSAERTGGSVSTLTIQRTQQEDSAVYLCASSLGGGNSPLHFGNGTRLTVT.

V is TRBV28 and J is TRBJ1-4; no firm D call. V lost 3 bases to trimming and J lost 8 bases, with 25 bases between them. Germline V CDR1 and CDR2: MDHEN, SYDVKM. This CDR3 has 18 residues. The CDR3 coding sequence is TGTGCCAGCAGTTTTTTTTTGTCCGTGAAAGGCAGGCGAGAAAAACTGTTTTTT. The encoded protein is CASSFFLSVKGRREKLFF.

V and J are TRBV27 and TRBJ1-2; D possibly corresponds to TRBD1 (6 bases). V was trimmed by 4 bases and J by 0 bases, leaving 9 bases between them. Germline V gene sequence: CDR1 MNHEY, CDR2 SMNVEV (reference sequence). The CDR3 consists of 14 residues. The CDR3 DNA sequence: TGTGCCAGCAGTTATCGGGACACTAACTATGGCTACACCTTC. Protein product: CASSYRDTNYGYTF.

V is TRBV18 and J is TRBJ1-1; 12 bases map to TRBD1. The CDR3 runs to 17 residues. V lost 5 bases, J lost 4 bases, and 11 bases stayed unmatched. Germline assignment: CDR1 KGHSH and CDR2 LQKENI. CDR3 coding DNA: TGTGCCAGCTCAAGGAGGGACAGGGGGCAAGGAAGCACTGAAGCTTTCTTT. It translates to CASSRRDRGQGSTEAFF.

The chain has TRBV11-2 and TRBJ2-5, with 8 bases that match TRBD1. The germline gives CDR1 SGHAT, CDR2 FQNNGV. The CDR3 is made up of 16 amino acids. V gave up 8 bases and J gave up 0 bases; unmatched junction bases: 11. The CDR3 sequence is CASRDPGGGNQETQYF. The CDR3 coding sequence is TGTGCCAGCCGGGACCCAGGGGGCGGGAACCAAGAGACCCAGTACTTC.

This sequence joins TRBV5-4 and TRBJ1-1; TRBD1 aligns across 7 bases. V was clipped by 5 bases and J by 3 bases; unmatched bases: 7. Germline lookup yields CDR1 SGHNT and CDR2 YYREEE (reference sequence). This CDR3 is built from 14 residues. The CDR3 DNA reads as TGTGCCAGCAGGGGCCAGGGGGGTCACACTGAAGCTTTCTTT. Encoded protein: CASRGQGGHTEAFF.

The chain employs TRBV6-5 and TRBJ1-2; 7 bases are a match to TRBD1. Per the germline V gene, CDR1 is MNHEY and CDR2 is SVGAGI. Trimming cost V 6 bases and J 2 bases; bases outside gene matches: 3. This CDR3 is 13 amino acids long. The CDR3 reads CASRGQSNYGYTF. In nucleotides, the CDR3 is TGTGCCAGCAGGGGACAGAGCAACTATGGCTACACCTTC.